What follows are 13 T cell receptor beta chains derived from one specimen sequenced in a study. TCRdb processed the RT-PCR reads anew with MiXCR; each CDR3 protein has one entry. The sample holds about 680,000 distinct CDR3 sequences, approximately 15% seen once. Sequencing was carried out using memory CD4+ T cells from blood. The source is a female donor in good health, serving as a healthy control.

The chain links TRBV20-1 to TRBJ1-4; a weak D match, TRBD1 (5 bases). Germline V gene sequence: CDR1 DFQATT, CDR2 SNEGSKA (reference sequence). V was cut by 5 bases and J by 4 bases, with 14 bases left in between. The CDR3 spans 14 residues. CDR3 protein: CSAARDGFNEKLFF. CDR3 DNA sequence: TGCAGTGCTGCGAGGGACGGGTTTAATGAAAAACTGTTTTTT.

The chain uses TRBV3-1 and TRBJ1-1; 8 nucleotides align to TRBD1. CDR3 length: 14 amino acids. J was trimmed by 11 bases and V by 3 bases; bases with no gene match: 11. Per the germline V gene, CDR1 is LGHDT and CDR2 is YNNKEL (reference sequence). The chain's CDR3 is CASSQGFEDRDAFF. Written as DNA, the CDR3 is TGTGCCAGCAGCCAGGGATTCGAGGACAGGGATGCTTTCTTT.

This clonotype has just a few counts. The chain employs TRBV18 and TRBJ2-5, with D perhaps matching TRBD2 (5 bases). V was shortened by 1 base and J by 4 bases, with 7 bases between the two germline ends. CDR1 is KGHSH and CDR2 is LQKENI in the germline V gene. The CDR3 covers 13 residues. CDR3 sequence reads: CASSPLEGETQYF. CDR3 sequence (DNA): TGTGCCAGCTCACCACTAGAGGGAGAGACCCAGTACTTC.

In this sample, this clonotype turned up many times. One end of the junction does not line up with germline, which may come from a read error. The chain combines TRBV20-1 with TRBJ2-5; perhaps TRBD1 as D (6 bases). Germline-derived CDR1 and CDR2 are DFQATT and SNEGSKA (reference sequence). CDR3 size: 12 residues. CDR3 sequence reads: CSASSGTPTLFF. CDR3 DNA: TGCAGTGCTAGCTCCGGGACACCAACATTATTCTTC.

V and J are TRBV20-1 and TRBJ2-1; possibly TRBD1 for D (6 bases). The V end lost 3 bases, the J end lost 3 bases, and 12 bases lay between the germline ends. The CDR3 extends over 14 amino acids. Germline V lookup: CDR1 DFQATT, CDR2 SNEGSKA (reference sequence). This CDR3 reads CSARTGPLYNEQFF. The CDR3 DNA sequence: TGCAGTGCTAGGACAGGCCCCCTCTACAATGAGCAGTTCTTC.

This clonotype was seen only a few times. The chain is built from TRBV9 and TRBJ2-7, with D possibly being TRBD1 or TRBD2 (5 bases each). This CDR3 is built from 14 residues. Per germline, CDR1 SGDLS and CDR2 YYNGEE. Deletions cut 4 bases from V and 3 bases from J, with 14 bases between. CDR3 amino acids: CASSHGTRNYEQYF. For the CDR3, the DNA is TGTGCCAGCAGCCACGGGACCAGAAACTACGAGCAGTACTTC.

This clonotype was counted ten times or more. Written as DNA, the CDR3 is TGTGCACCGGGACAACCTTACGAGCAGTACTTC. It translates to CAPGQPYEQYF. This chain links TRBV6-5 with TRBJ2-7; possible D gene TRBD1, 6 bases. There are 11 residues in the CDR3. The germline V gene encodes CDR1 MNHEY and CDR2 SVGAGI.

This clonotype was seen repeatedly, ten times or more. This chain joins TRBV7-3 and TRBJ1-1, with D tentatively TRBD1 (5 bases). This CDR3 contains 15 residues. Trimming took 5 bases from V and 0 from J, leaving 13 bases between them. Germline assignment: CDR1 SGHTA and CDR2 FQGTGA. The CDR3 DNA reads TGTGCCAGCAGCCCTCTGACAGTAGTGAACACTGAAGCTTTCTTT. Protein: CASSPLTVVNTEAFF. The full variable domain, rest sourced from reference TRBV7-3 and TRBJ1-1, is GAGVSQTPSNKVTEKGKYVELRCDPISGHTALYWYRQSLGQGPEFLIYFQGTGAADDSGLPNDRFFAVRPEGSVSTLKIQRTERGDSAVYLCASSPLTVVNTEAFFGQGTRLTVV.

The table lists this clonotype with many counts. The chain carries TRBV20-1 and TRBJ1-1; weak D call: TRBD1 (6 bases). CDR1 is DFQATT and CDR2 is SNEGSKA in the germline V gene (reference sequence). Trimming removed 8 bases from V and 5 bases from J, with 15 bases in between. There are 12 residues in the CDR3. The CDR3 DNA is TGCAGTTCGAGAGGGCAGGGGACTGAAGCTTTCTTT. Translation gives CSSRGQGTEAFF.

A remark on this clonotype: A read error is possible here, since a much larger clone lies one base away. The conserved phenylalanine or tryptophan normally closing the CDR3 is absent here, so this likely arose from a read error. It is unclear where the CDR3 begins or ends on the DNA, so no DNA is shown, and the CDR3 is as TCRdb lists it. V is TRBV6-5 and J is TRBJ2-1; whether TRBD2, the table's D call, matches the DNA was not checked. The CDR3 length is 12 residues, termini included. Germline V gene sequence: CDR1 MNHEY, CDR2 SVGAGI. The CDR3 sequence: CASSTLAGPKFC.

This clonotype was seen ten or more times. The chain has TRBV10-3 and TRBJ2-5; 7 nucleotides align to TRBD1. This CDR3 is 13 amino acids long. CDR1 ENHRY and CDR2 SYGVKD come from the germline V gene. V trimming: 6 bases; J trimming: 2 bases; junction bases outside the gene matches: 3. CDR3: CAISKGQQETQYF. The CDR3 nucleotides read TGTGCCATCAGCAAGGGACAGCAAGAGACCCAGTACTTC.

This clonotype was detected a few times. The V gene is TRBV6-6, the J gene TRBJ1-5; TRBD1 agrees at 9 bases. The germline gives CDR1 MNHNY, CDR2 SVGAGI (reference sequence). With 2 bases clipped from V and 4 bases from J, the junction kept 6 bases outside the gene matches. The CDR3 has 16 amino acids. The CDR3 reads CASSYARDRDNQPQHF. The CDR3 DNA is TGTGCCAGCAGTTACGCTAGGGACAGGGATAATCAGCCCCAGCATTTT.

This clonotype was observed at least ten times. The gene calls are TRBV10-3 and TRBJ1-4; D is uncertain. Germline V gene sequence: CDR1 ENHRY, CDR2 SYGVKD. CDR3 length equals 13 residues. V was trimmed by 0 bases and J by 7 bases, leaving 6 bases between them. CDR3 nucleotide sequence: TGTGCCATCAGTGAGTCCCGAACTGAAAAACTGTTTTTT. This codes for CAISESRTEKLFF.